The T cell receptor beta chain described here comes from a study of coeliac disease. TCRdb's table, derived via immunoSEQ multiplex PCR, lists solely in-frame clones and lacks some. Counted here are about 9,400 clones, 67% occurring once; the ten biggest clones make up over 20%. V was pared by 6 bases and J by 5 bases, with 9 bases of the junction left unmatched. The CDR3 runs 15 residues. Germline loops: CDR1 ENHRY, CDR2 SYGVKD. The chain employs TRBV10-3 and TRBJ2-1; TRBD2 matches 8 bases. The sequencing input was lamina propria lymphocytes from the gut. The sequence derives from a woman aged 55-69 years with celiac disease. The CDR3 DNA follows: TGTGCCATCAGGCCCGGGTCTAGCGGGCACAATGAGCAGTTCTTC. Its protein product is CAIRPGSSGHNEQFF.